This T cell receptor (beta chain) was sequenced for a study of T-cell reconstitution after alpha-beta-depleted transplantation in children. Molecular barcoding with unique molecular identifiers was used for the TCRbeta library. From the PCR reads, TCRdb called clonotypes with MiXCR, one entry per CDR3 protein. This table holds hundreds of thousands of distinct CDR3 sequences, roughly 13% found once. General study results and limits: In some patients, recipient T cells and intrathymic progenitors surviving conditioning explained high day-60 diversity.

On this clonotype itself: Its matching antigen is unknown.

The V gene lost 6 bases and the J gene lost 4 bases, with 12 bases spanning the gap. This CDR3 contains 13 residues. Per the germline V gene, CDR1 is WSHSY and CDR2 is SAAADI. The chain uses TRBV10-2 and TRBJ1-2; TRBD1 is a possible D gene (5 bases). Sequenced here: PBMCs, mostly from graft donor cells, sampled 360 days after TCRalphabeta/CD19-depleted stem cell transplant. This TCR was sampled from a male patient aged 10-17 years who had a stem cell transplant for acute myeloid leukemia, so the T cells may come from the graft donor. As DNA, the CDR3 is TGCGCCAGCAGACACGACAGCCTCTATGGCTACACCTTC. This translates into CASRHDSLYGYTF.